A selection of T cell receptor beta chains follows, all from one sample in a study of human T cells and chemical hapten exposure. TCRdb independently ran MiXCR on the RACE reads; one entry per CDR3 protein. The table records about 380,000 distinct CDR3 sequences, around 6% of them present only once. Source: whole blood, taken in connection with sensitization to the hapten diphenylcyclopropenone (DPC). Source of these receptors: a woman between 18 and 29 years old with alopecia areata. Some clones in this sample may be carry-over from other donors' samples. Each CDR3 is given with its conserved first and last residue. Fields, in order: V gene, D gene, CDR3 length, clone size, J gene, CDR3 DNA, CDR3 protein. A D gene is named only where the DNA matches it firmly. Expanded clones are given a class, and other clones once, few, many or no size at all.

TRBV29-1	-	11	many	TRBJ1-2	TGCAGCGTTGACAGGGCCTATGGCTACACCTTC	CSVDRAYGYTF
TRBV28	-	16	many	TRBJ1-4	TGTGCCAGCTCGTACGAACGGGACGGATCTAATGAAAAACTGTTTTTT	CASSYERDGSNEKLFF
TRBV27	TRBD2	15	-	TRBJ2-3	TGTGCCAGCAGTTTCGGTCAGGGACCGGGGGGTACGCAGTATTTT	CASSFGQGPGGTQYF
TRBV6-5	-	15	few	TRBJ2-7	TGTGCCAGCAGCCCCAGGGGTGCTAGCTCCTACGAGCAGTACTTC	CASSPRGASSYEQYF
TRBV27	-	16	many	TRBJ1-5	TGTGCCAGCAAGCCTTACCAGGGAAAAATAGGTCAGCCCCAGCATTTT	CASKPYQGKIGQPQHF
TRBV20-1	-	16	few	TRBJ2-5	TGCAGTGCTAGAGAGGGGACACGGCATGGCCAAGAGACCCAGTACTTC	CSAREGTRHGQETQYF
TRBV4-2	-	18	many	TRBJ1-1	TGTGCCAGCAGCCAAGTGATCGGGGTGGGGGATATGAACACTGAAGCTTTCTTT	CASSQVIGVGDMNTEAFF
TRBV6-1	-	15	few	TRBJ1-1	TGTGCCAGCAATAATGGCCCAGGGACGGGCACTGAAGCTTTCTTT	CASNNGPGTGTEAFF
TRBV6-2/TRBV6-3	TRBD1	15	many	TRBJ1-2	TGTGCCAGCAGTGGAACAGGGGCCTCTAACTATGGCTACACCTTC	CASSGTGASNYGYTF
TRBV13	-	14	-	TRBJ2-2	TGTGCCAGCAGCCGAAGACAGTTGACCGGGGAGCTGTTTTTT	CASSRRQLTGELFF
TRBV11-1	TRBD1	14	-	TRBJ2-7	TGTGCCAGCAGCGGCCGGGACAGGGCAAACGAGCAGTACTTC	CASSGRDRANEQYF
TRBV10-3	-	14	many	TRBJ1-1	TGTGCCATCAGTTTCGGGACAATTAACACTGAAGCTTTCTTT	CAISFGTINTEAFF
TRBV7-9	TRBD2	15	few	TRBJ2-1	TGTGCCAGCAGCGCCACTAGCGGGGCTTCCAATGAGCAGTTCTTC	CASSATSGASNEQFF
TRBV6-4	-	15	many	TRBJ1-2	TGTGCCAGCAGTGACTCCAGGGACGGAGGGTCTAGCTACACCTTC	CASSDSRDGGSSYTF
TRBV19	TRBD1	16	-	TRBJ2-7	TGTGCCAGTACCCTCGGGACAGGGATATTGGTCTGGGAGCAGTACTTC	CASTLGTGILVWEQYF